One sample yielded the 31 T cell receptor beta chains listed below, sequenced in a study of Graves' ophthalmopathy and Graves' hyperthyroidism (dated by TCRdb to between 2018 and 2020). Sequencer: Illumina HiSeq 2000. For repertoire sequencing, TCR beta CDR3 regions were amplified from RNA transcripts. A first-round RT-PCR used HTBI primers with the Qiagen OneStep RT-PCR kit, followed by a second-round multiplex PCR, size selection and purification. TCRdb redid the processing of the public reads, applying fastp at Q25 and MiXCR, and retained in-frame beta chains. Identical CDR3 proteins give one entry, which carries the most common genes and DNA. Recorded for this sample are approximately 480,000 distinct CDR3 sequences; about an eighth of them occurred a single time. The ten largest clones capture roughly 10% of the sample. The material sequenced was blood. Receptors originate from a woman in her 30s with Graves' ophthalmopathy. Donor details come from another sample of the same person, matched by shared clones.

This clonotype occurred many times. This rearrangement joins TRBV20-1 to TRBJ1-5, with no clear D. V was cut by 3 bases and J by 4 bases, with 7 bases left in between. The CDR3 is made up of 12 amino acids. The germline V gene encodes CDR1 DFQATT and CDR2 SNEGSKA (reference sequence). CDR3: CSASLVNQPQHF. CDR3 sequence (DNA): TGCAGTGCTAGCTTAGTGAATCAGCCCCAGCATTTT.

Ten or more counts support this clonotype. The CDR3 reads CASSLFGTSRGETQYF. CDR3 nucleotides: TGTGCCAGCAGTTTATTCGGGACTTCTCGTGGGGAGACCCAGTACTTC. The chain combines TRBV28 with TRBJ2-5, with D tentatively TRBD2 (6 bases). V lost 1 base and J lost 5, with 17 bases in between. This CDR3 region has 16 residues. Germline loops: CDR1 MDHEN, CDR2 SYDVKM.

The J gene is TRBJ2-5, the V gene TRBV20-1; D might be TRBD2 (7 bases). Per the germline V gene, CDR1 is DFQATT and CDR2 is SNEGSKA (reference sequence). The CDR3 consists of 15 residues. V was cut by 6 bases and J by 2 bases, with 19 bases left in between. This chain's CDR3 is CSAMSGQAGQETQYF. The CDR3 DNA is TGCAGTGCAATGTCGGGACAAGCGGGGCAAGAGACCCAGTACTTC.

A remark on this clonotype: A much larger clone lies one base from this, so it may be a read error. The genes are TRBV7-2 and TRBJ1-2; 9 bases agree with TRBD1. This CDR3 is built from 15 residues. Germline CDR1 is SGHTA and CDR2 is FQGNSA. The CDR3 spells CASSLVQGADGGFTF. The CDR3 nucleotides read TGTGCCAGCAGCTTAGTACAGGGGGCGGATGGTGGCTTCACCTTC.

The rearrangement uses TRBV7-3 and TRBJ2-7; D perhaps matches TRBD2 (5 bases). The germline V gene has CDR1 SGHTA and CDR2 FQGTGA. V was clipped by 5 bases and J by 1 base, with 12 bases between them. The CDR3 runs to 14 residues. CDR3 sequence (DNA): TGTGCCAGCAGCCCGAACAGAGGGTCCTACGAGCAGTACTTC. Its protein is CASSPNRGSYEQYF.

This clonotype was detected ten times or more. The rearrangement joins TRBV11-1 to TRBJ2-6, with 10 bases aligning to TRBD2. This CDR3 comprises 17 residues. The trim removed 6 bases at V and 4 bases at J, leaving 9 bases unmatched. CDR1 and CDR2 (germline): SGHAT, FQDESV (reference sequence). The CDR3 DNA reads TGTGCCAGCAGACCCCTAGCGGGAGTATCCGGGGCCAACGTCCTGACTTTC. As protein: CASRPLAGVSGANVLTF.

DNA for the CDR3: TGTGCCAGCAGCCCCCGGGGTCAGGGACGAATAGACACCGGGGAGCTGTTTTTT. It yields the protein CASSPRGQGRIDTGELFF. The V call is TRBV11-1, the J call TRBJ2-2; D may correspond to TRBD1 or TRBD2 (5 bases each). The V end was cut by 5 bases, the J end by 3 bases, with 22 bases between. Germline V gene sequence: CDR1 SGHAT, CDR2 FQDESV (reference sequence). The CDR3 spans 18 residues.

In its sample, this clonotype was seen many times. The chain has TRBV12-3 or TRBV12-4 and TRBJ1-5; 7 bases are a match to TRBD1. The CDR3 covers 14 residues. J gave up 4 bases and V 6 bases, and 6 bases lay outside the gene matches. The CDR3, as DNA: TGTGCCAGCAGCCCTGACAGGGTTAATCAGCCCCAGCATTTT. It specifies CASSPDRVNQPQHF.

This clonotype was picked up many times. The chain combines TRBV28 with TRBJ1-5; a possible D gene is TRBD1 (6 bases). CDR3 length equals 14 residues. The V end was cut by 6 bases, the J end by 10 bases, with 19 bases between. Germline-derived CDR1 and CDR2 are MDHEN and SYDVKM. In DNA form, the CDR3 reads TGTGCCAGCAGGGAGGGGGGGTCGGCTTTTCCCCAGCATTTT. Amino acid sequence: CASREGGSAFPQHF. The full variable domain, with the rest looked up from reference TRBV28 and TRBJ1-5, is DVKVTQSSRYLVKRTGEKVFLECVQDMDHENMFWYRQDPGLGLRLIYFSYDVKMKEKGDIPEGYSVSREKKERFSLILESASTNQTSMYLCASREGGSAFPQHFGDGTRLSIL.

This clonotype was seen ten or more times. This chain connects TRBV20-1 to TRBJ2-5; D remains ambiguous. CDR1 DFQATT and CDR2 SNEGSKA come from the germline V gene (reference sequence). V lost 0 bases to trimming and J lost 10 bases, with 3 bases between them. This CDR3 spans 9 amino acids. The CDR3 DNA is TGCAGTGCTAGAGAGTACCAGTACTTC. This sequence encodes CSAREYQYF.

Details on this clonotype: A read error may explain this, as a much larger clone is one base away. The rearrangement links TRBV11-3 to TRBJ2-5; D may be TRBD1 or TRBD2 (5 bases each). There are 14 residues in the CDR3. Germline CDR1 is SGHNT and CDR2 is YENEEA. The CDR3 DNA is TGTGTCAGCAGCTTAGTTGGGACCGTTGGAGTCCAGTACTTC. It yields the protein CVSSLVGTVGVQYF.

This clonotype was found many times. The chain has TRBV7-9 and TRBJ1-1; D uncertain. Germline CDR1 SEHNR, CDR2 FQNEAQ (reference sequence). The CDR3 consists of 13 residues. V was cut by 3 bases and J by 4 bases, with 9 bases left in between. This CDR3 is CASSLGHGTEAFF. The CDR3 nucleotides are TGTGCCAGCAGCTTGGGCCACGGCACTGAAGCTTTCTTT.

This chain connects TRBV6-1 to TRBJ1-6, with 8 bases aligning to TRBD1. V was clipped by 7 bases and J by 10 bases; unmatched bases: 6. There are 13 residues in the CDR3. Germline V CDR1 and CDR2: MNHNS, SASEGT. Here the CDR3 DNA reads TGTGCCAGCACCTCAGGGGGCTGGTCACCCCTCCACTTT. This sequence encodes CASTSGGWSPLHF.

A few counts support this clonotype. The V call is TRBV30, the J call TRBJ1-2; the D is unclear. Germline values: CDR1 GTSNPN, CDR2 SVGIG (reference sequence). The CDR3 runs 16 residues. Between the trimmed V and J ends, which lost 0 bases and 1 base, there was a span of 15 bases. The CDR3 nucleotides are TGTGCCTGGAGTGTACTGGGTGCCGGGTTTAACTATGGCTACACCTTC. Its protein product is CAWSVLGAGFNYGYTF.

V usage is TRBV4-1 and J usage is TRBJ1-3, with D tentatively TRBD1 (6 bases). Trimming pared 4 bases from V and 9 bases from J, leaving 19 bases between. Germline V gives CDR1 MGHRA, CDR2 YSYEKL. The CDR3 is made up of 15 amino acids. CDR3 sequence: CASSRGWGSQGTIYF. CDR3 DNA: TGCGCCAGCAGCCGGGGGTGGGGCTCACAGGGCACCATATATTTT.

V and J are TRBV2 and TRBJ2-2; D remains unclear. Trimming took 11 bases from V and 0 from J, leaving 10 bases between them. The CDR3 runs to 13 residues. Germline V lookup: CDR1 SNHLY, CDR2 FYNNEI. CDR3 sequence reads: CAGRAPNTGELFF. The CDR3 bases are TGTGCCGGCCGGGCCCCGAACACCGGGGAGCTGTTTTTT. Combining the CDR3 with reference TRBV2 and TRBJ2-2 gives the whole variable domain EPEVTQTPSHQVTQMGQEVILRCVPISNHLYFYWYRQILGQKVEFLVSFYNNEISEKSEIFDDQFSVERPDGSNFTLKIRSTKLEDSAMYFCAGRAPNTGELFFGEGSRLTVL.

The table lists this clonotype with many counts. V usage is TRBV4-1 and J usage is TRBJ2-5, with 10 bases fitting TRBD2. Trimming took 0 bases from V and 6 from J; bases not matched to a gene: 7. Germline V gene lookup returns CDR1 MGHRA and CDR2 YSYEKL. The length of the CDR3 is 16 residues. CDR3 in DNA: TGCGCCAGCAGCCAAGATCCAGCGGGGGGGCCGAAGACCCAGTACTTC. Protein product: CASSQDPAGGPKTQYF.

This clonotype was detected many times. The chain links TRBV12-3 or TRBV12-4 to TRBJ2-2; D might be TRBD2 (5 bases). V dropped 3 bases and J dropped 5 bases, with 7 bases sitting between them. This CDR3 region has 13 residues. The CDR3 protein is CASSLRRTGELFF. The DNA for the CDR3 is TGTGCCAGCAGTTTGAGGAGGACCGGGGAGCTGTTTTTT.

The sample holds many counts of this clonotype. The gene calls are TRBV19 and TRBJ1-1, with TRBD1 matching 9 bases. CDR3 size: 13 residues. V was clipped by 10 bases and J by 5 bases; unmatched bases: 8. Germline values: CDR1 LNHDA, CDR2 SQIVND (reference sequence). The CDR3 DNA follows: TGTGCCACCGCGGGGACAGGGTGGACTGAAGCTTTCTTT. Amino acids: CATAGTGWTEAFF. The variable domain in full, with the rest retrieved from reference TRBV19 and TRBJ1-1, is DGGITQSPKYLFRKEGQNVTLSCEQNLNHDAMYWYRQDPGQGLRLIYYSQIVNDFQKGDIAEGYSVSREKKESFPLTVTSAQKNPTAFYLCATAGTGWTEAFFGQGTRLTVV.

This clonotype was detected ten times or more. The V gene is TRBV11-2, the J gene TRBJ2-7; D is unresolved. CDR3 length equals 14 residues. Trimming cost V 2 bases and J 2 bases, with 10 bases left between them. Per germline, CDR1 SGHAT and CDR2 FQNNGV. CDR3 amino acids: CASSLFSGPYEQYF. The DNA for the CDR3 is TGTGCCAGCAGCTTATTTAGTGGACCCTACGAGCAGTACTTC.

This clonotype was picked up many times. The CDR3 DNA is TGTGCCACCAGCAGAACAGGGTTTACTGAAGCTTTCTTT. Translating it yields CATSRTGFTEAFF. The chain joins TRBV15 to TRBJ1-1, with D perhaps matching TRBD1 (6 bases). The CDR3 runs 13 residues. The germline V gene encodes CDR1 LNHNV and CDR2 YYDKDF (reference sequence). The V end lost 2 bases, the J end lost 5 bases, and 9 bases lay between the germline ends.

The chain carries TRBV12-3 or TRBV12-4 and TRBJ2-5; weak D call: TRBD1 (6 bases). The ends were cut back, 3 bases at V and 12 bases at J, with 20 bases in the middle. CDR3 size: 14 residues. The CDR3 bases are TGTGCCAGCAGTTTCCAGGGGTTGGGGGAGACGGAGTACTTC. Translating gives CASSFQGLGETEYF.

This clonotype was seen at least ten times. Here the CDR3 reads CASMRGFSGYTF. CDR3 coding DNA: TGTGCCAGCATGAGGGGCTTCTCTGGCTACACCTTC. V gene TRBV6-1 combines with J gene TRBJ1-2; TRBD1 might be the D (5 bases). V shed 7 bases and J shed 7 bases, with 13 bases lying between them. This CDR3 region has 12 residues. Germline V gene lookup returns CDR1 MNHNS and CDR2 SASEGT.

In this sample, this clonotype turned up many times. This chain uses TRBV5-1 with TRBJ1-2, with no clear D. Germline assignment: CDR1 SGHRS and CDR2 YFSETQ. With 0 bases removed from V and 3 bases from J, the gap between germline ends came to 6 bases. The CDR3 spans 13 residues. CDR3 protein: CASSLDMYYGYTF. CDR3 DNA: TGCGCCAGCAGCTTGGACATGTACTATGGCTACACCTTC. The full variable domain, with the rest looked up from reference TRBV5-1 and TRBJ1-2, is KAGVTQTPRYLIKTRGQQVTLSCSPISGHRSVSWYQQTPGQGLQFLFEYFSETQRNKGNFPGRFSGRQFSNSRSEMNVSTLELGDSALYLCASSLDMYYGYTFGSGTRLTVV.

This clonotype has a count of ten or more. The chain recombines TRBV15 with TRBJ1-3, with D uncertain. Germline CDR1 is LNHNV and CDR2 is YYDKDF (reference sequence). V was cut by 6 bases and J by 12 bases, with 18 bases left in between. CDR3 size: 13 residues. The CDR3 loop reads CATRAFSGRRIYF. CDR3 DNA: TGTGCCACCAGGGCGTTCTCGGGCCGTCGCATATATTTT.

There are many counts of this clonotype. The chain combines TRBV6-4 with TRBJ1-2; TRBD1 aligns across 8 bases. The V segment lost 0 bases and the J segment 7 bases; nucleotides outside the gene matches: 4. Per the germline V gene, CDR1 is MRHNA and CDR2 is SNTAGT. The CDR3 totals 14 residues. The CDR3 region is CASSDSETGAGYTF. CDR3 coding DNA: TGTGCCAGCAGTGACTCGGAGACAGGGGCTGGCTACACCTTC.

As regards this clonotype: With a much larger clone just one base away, this may be a read error. The V gene is TRBV7-2, the J gene TRBJ2-4; 7 positions agree with TRBD1. Germline values: CDR1 SGHTA, CDR2 FQGNSA. The CDR3 covers 14 residues. CDR3 coding DNA: TGTGCCAGCAGCGTAGACAGGGCCGGAAACATTAAGTACTTC. Translated, it gives CASSVDRAGNIKYF.

This clonotype was observed many times. This chain uses TRBV6-1 with TRBJ2-6; D is unclear. Germline V CDR1 and CDR2: MNHNS, SASEGT. The CDR3 consists of 15 residues. Deletions cut 5 bases from V and 3 bases from J, with 11 bases between. The chain's CDR3 is CASSPSFVGANVLTF. CDR3 in DNA: TGTGCCAGCAGTCCCTCATTCGTTGGGGCCAACGTCCTGACTTTC.

Ten or more counts support this clonotype. This chain links TRBV6-2 or TRBV6-3 with TRBJ1-1; D is unresolved. The CDR3 extends over 17 amino acids. Germline CDR1 and CDR2: MNHEY and SVGEGT. Trimming removed 6 bases from V and 0 bases from J, with 20 bases in between. The CDR3 sequence is CASRPRTLSLMNTEAFF. CDR3 in DNA: TGTGCCAGCAGACCGCGGACCCTTTCTCTGATGAACACTGAAGCTTTCTTT.

This clonotype has a count of ten or more. The chain combines TRBV28 with TRBJ1-2; D ambiguous. CDR3 length: 14 residues. Germline V gene sequence: CDR1 MDHEN, CDR2 SYDVKM. V lost 1 base and J 6 bases, leaving 12 bases between the germline ends. The CDR3, as DNA: TGTGCCAGCAGTTTATCCCTCACAAGGGATGGCTACACCTTC. It codes for CASSLSLTRDGYTF.

This clonotype has a count of ten or more. The chain recombines TRBV12-3 or TRBV12-4 with TRBJ2-5; D gene unclear. The length of the CDR3 is 13 residues. With 6 bases removed from V and 2 bases from J, the gap between germline ends came to 10 bases. The CDR3 spells CASSMDLQETQYF. The CDR3 DNA is TGTGCCAGCAGCATGGACCTACAAGAGACCCAGTACTTC.